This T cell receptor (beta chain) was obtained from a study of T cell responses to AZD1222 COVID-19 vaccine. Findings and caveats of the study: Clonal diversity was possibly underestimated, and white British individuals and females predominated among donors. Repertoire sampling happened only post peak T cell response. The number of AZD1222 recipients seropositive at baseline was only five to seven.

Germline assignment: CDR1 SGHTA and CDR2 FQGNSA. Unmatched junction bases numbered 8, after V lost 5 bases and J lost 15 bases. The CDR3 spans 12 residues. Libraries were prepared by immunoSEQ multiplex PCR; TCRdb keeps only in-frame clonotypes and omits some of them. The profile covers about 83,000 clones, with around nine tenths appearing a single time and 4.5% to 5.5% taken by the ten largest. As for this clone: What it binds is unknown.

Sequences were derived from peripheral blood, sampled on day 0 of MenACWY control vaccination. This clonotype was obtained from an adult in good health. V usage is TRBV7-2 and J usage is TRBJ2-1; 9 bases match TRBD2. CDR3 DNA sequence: TGTGCCAGCAGCCGGGCCAGCGGGAGGCCGTTCTTC. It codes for CASSRASGRPFF. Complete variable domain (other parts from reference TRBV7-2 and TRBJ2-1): GAGVSQSPSNKVTEKGKDVELRCDPISGHTALYWYRQSLGQGLEFLIYFQGNSAPDKSGLPSDRFSAERTGGSVSTLTIQRTQQEDSAVYLCASSRASGRPFFGPGTRLTVL.